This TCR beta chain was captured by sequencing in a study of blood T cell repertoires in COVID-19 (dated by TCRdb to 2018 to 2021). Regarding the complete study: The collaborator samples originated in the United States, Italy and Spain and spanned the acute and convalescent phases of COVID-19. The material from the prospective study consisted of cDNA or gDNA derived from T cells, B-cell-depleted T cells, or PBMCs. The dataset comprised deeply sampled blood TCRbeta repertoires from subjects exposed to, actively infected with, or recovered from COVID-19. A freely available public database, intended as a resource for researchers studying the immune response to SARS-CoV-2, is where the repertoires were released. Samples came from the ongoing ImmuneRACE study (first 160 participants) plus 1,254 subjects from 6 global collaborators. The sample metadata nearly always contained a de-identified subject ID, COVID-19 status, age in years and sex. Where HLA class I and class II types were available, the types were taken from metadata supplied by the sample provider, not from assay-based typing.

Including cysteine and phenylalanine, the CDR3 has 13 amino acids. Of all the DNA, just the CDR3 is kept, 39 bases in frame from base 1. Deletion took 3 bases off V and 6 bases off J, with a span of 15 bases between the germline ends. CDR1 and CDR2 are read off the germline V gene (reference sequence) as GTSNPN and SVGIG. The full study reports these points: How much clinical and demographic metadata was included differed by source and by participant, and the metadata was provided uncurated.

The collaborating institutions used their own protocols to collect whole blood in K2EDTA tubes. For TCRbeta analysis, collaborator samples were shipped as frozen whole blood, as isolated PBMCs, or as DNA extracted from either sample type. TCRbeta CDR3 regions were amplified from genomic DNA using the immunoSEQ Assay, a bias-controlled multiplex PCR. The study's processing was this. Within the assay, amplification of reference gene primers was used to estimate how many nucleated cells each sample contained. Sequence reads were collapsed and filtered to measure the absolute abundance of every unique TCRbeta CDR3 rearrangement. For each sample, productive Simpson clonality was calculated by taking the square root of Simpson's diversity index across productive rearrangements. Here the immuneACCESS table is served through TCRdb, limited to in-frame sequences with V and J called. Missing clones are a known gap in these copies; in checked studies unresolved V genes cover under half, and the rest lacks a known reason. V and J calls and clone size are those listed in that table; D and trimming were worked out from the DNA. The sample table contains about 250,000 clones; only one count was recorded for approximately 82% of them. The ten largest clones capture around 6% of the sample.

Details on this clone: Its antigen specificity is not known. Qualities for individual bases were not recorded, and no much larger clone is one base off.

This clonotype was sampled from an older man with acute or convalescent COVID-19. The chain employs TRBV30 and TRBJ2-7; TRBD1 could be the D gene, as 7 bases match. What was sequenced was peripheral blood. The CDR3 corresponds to CAWSSRGASEQYF. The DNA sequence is TGTGCCTGGAGCTCCAGGGGGGCGTCCGAGCAGTACTTC.